This T cell receptor (beta chain) was retrieved from a study of T cells in Graves' hyperthyroidism and ophthalmopathy. Study-wide findings and caveats: A 13 V-J signature model discriminated ophthalmopathy versus stable hyperthyroidism.

V was trimmed by 3 bases and J by 4 bases, leaving 8 bases between them. The CDR3 totals 13 residues. Per germline, CDR1 SNHLY and CDR2 FYNNEI. Template material for amplifying TCR beta CDR3 regions consisted of RNA transcripts. The TCR CDR3 first-round RT-PCR relied on the HTBI primer set. TCRdb ran MiXCR on the multiplex PCR reads and lists one entry per CDR3 protein. The sample shows 600,000 to 900,000 distinct CDR3 sequences, roughly 15% of them seen only once. The definition of stable Graves' hyperthyroidism was no ophthalmopathy progression within 18 months. With a duration under 2 months, the hyperthyroidism was newly diagnosed in patients aged 18 to 65. Orbital computed tomography and thyroid ultrasound, together with serum TRAb and thyroxine and clinical symptoms, were used for diagnoses. Only a few counts were recorded for this clonotype. Its antigen is still unknown. This may arise from a read error, as a much more abundant clone is one base away.

This chain uses TRBV2 with TRBJ2-3, with D tentatively TRBD2 (6 bases). The sequenced sample consisted of blood. The clonotype originates from a young man with Graves' hyperthyroidism. CDR3 sequence reads: CASSDGGPDTQYF. The CDR3 DNA is TGTGCCAGCAGTGACGGGGGTCCAGATACGCAGTATTTT.